Listed here are 9 T cell receptor beta chains from one sample, sequenced in a study of T cell responses to AZD1222 COVID-19 vaccine. The protocol was immunoSEQ multiplex PCR, while the TCRdb copy is restricted to in-frame clones and leaves out a portion. The sample holds about 70,000 clones, around 83% seen once. Sequenced material: peripheral blood, taken on day 0 of AZD1222 vaccination. Source of these receptors: an adult in good health.

The chain has TRBV24-1 and TRBJ2-3, with D maybe TRBD2 (6 bases). Germline V gene sequence: CDR1 KGHDR, CDR2 SFDVKD. V was cut by 3 bases and J by 3 bases, with 15 bases left in between. The CDR3 runs 16 residues. The CDR3: CATSDPAGPRTDTQYF. The CDR3 DNA sequence: TGTGCCACCAGTGATCCGGCGGGGCCGCGGACAGATACGCAGTATTTT.

The chain joins TRBV6-5 to TRBJ1-3, with no clear D. CDR3 length: 14 amino acids. V was pared by 6 bases and J by 4 bases, with 13 bases between. The germline gives CDR1 MNHEY, CDR2 SVGAGI. This CDR3 reads CASSPAGGGNTIYF. CDR3 sequence (DNA): TGTGCCAGCAGCCCGGCAGGAGGCGGAAACACCATATATTTT.

This clone was found once. This rearrangement joins TRBV27 to TRBJ2-5; 8 positions match TRBD1. The germline V gene encodes CDR1 MNHEY and CDR2 SMNVEV (reference sequence). Germline trimming cut 6 bases from V and 3 bases from J; bases unmatched to any gene: 3. CDR3 size: 13 residues. In DNA, the CDR3 is TGTGCCAGCAGGGCGACAGGGGAAGAGACCCAGTACTTC. It translates to CASRATGEETQYF.

On this clone itself: This CDR3 is also generated by other DNA sequences in the sample. The CDR3 sequence is CASSPPTGGNTGELFF. In nucleotides, the CDR3 is TGTGCCAGCTCACCACCGACAGGGGGGAACACCGGGGAGCTGTTTTTT. The chain employs TRBV18 and TRBJ2-2, with TRBD1 matching 9 bases. The V gene's germline CDR1 is KGHSH and CDR2 LQKENI. With 0 bases clipped from V and 1 base from J, the junction kept 0 bases outside the gene matches. The CDR3 extends over 16 amino acids.

The chain uses TRBV9 and TRBJ1-2; TRBD1 aligns across 7 bases. Germline lookup yields CDR1 SGDLS and CDR2 YYNGEE. V gave up 0 bases and J gave up 4 bases; unmatched junction bases: 6. The CDR3 runs to 15 residues. The CDR3 DNA is TGTGCCAGCAGCGTAGCTTGGGGACAGACCTATGGCTACACCTTC. This gives the protein CASSVAWGQTYGYTF.

The J gene is TRBJ2-1, the V gene TRBV4-3; D call uncertain. The CDR3 covers 17 residues. Germline V gene data show CDR1 as LGHNA and CDR2 as YSLEER. The V end lost 0 bases, the J end lost 4 bases, and 16 bases lay between the germline ends. CDR3 sequence (DNA): TGCGCCAGCAGCCAAGACCCCGGTCCAGAGGTGTACAATGAGCAGTTCTTC. Its translation is CASSQDPGPEVYNEQFF.

This clone has just one count. The chain uses TRBV15 and TRBJ2-6; D is perhaps TRBD2 (5 bases). The V gene lost 5 bases and the J gene lost 0 bases, with 8 bases spanning the gap. The CDR3 totals 15 residues. The germline CDR1 and CDR2 sequences are LNHNV and YYDKDF (reference sequence). The CDR3 DNA is TGTGCCACCAGCGGCCGGGGCTCTGGGGCCAACGTCCTGACTTTC. Translated, it gives CATSGRGSGANVLTF.

The chain combines TRBV28 with TRBJ1-2; possible D gene TRBD1, 6 bases. This CDR3 is built from 13 residues. The V gene lost 6 bases and the J gene lost 4 bases, with 12 bases spanning the gap. Germline values: CDR1 MDHEN, CDR2 SYDVKM. The CDR3 DNA follows: TGTGCCAGCAGCCTAGGGGGAGGCTATGGCTACACCTTC. Its translation: CASSLGGGYGYTF.

The chain recombines TRBV7-2 with TRBJ1-2; D call uncertain. The V and J ends lost 1 base and 6 bases respectively, with 15 bases between them. CDR1 and CDR2 (germline): SGHTA, FQGNSA. The CDR3 consists of 15 residues. CDR3 nucleotide sequence: TGTGCCAGCAGCTTAGGGGTTCATTCACGAGATGGCTACACCTTC. Encoded protein: CASSLGVHSRDGYTF.